This TCR beta chain was recovered during a study of Ad26.COV2.S vaccination and SARS-CoV-2 variants. Treatment denoted: 19 received Ad26.COV2.S at low or high dose, single or two shots; several received placebo; per-sample allocation not given. The samples were gathered on day 63 after the first injection of vaccine or placebo. To note about this clone: Its antigen is not identified.

Study conclusions and caveats: Responses of T cells in total may have been underestimated by the TCR breadth and depth analyses.

Sequenced by immunoSEQ multiplex PCR; TCRdb stores in-frame clones only, minus some. Of over 300,000 clones listed, approximately 83% are singletons. Germline V CDR1 and CDR2: LNHNV, YYDKDF (reference sequence). V was shortened by 1 base and J by 10 bases, with 19 bases between the two germline ends. The CDR3 is 15 residues long. This receptor was obtained from a person aged 18-60 years who received the Ad26.COV2.S COVID-19 vaccine or a placebo. The sequenced sample was peripheral blood, obtained in a trial of Ad26.COV2.S vaccine versus placebo. The chain joins TRBV15 to TRBJ1-1, with D perhaps TRBD1 (5 bases). CDR3 coding DNA: TGTGCCACCAGCAGAGTGGAGGGGAGTGGGGCGCCAGCTTTCTTT. This codes for CATSRVEGSGAPAFF.